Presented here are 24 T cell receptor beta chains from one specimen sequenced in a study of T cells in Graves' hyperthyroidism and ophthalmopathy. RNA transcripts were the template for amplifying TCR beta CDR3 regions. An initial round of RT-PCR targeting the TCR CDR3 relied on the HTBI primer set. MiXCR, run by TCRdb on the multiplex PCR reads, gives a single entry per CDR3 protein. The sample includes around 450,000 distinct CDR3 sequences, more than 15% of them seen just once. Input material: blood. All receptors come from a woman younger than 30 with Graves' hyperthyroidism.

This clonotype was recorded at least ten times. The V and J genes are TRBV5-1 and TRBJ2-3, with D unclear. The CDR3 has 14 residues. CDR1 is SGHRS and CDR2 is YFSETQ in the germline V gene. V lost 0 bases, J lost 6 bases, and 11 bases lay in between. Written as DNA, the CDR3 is TGCGCCAGCAGCTTGGAACCTCGTGGGGATACGCAGTATTTT. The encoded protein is CASSLEPRGDTQYF.

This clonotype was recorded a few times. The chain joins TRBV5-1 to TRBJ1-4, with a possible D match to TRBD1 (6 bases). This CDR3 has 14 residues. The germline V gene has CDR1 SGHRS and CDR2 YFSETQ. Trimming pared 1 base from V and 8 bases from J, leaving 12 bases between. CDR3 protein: CASSLSGAGEKLFF. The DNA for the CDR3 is TGCGCCAGCAGCTTGTCAGGGGCGGGAGAAAAACTGTTTTTT.

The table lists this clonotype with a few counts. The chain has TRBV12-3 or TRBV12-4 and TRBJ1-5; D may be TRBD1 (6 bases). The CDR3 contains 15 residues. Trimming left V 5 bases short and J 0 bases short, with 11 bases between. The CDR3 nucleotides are TGTGCCAGCAGTCTCAGGACAGTTAGCAATCAGCCCCAGCATTTT. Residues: CASSLRTVSNQPQHF.

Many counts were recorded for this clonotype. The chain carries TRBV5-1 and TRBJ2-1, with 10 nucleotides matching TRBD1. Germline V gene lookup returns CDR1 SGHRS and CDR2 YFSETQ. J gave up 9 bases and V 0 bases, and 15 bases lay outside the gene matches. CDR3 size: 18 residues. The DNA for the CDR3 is TGCGCCAGCAGCTTGGGTCCCCCGGGACAGGGGAAGTCGACTGAGCAGTTCTTC. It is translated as CASSLGPPGQGKSTEQFF.

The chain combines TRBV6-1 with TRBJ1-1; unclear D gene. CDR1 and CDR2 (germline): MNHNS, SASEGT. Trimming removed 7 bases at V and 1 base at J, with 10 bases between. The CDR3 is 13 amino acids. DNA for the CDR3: TGTGCCAGCATAGATAACCCGAACACTGAAGCTTTCTTT. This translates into CASIDNPNTEAFF.

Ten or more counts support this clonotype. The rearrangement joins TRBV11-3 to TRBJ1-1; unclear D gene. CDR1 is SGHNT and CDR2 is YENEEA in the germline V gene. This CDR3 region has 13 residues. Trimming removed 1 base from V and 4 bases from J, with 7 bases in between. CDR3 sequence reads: CASSLVSSTEAFF. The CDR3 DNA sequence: TGTGCCAGCAGCTTAGTTTCTAGCACTGAAGCTTTCTTT. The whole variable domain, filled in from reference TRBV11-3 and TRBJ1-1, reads EAGVVQSPRYKIIEKKQPVAFWCNPISGHNTLYWYLQNLGQGPELLIRYENEEAVDDSQLPKDRFSAERLKGVDSTLKIQPAELGDSAVYLCASSLVSSTEAFFGQGTRLTVV.

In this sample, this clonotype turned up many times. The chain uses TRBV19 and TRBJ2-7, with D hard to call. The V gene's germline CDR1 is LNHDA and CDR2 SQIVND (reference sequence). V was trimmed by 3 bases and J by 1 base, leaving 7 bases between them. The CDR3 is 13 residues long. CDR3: CASSIDGSYEQYF. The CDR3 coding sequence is TGTGCCAGTAGTATCGACGGATCCTACGAGCAGTACTTC.

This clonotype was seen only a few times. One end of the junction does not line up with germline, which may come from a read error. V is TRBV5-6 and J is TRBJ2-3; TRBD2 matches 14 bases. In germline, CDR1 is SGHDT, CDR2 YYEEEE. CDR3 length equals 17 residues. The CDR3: CDSSSFGTSGGADTQYF. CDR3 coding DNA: TGTGACAGCAGCTCCTTCGGGACTAGCGGGGGAGCAGATACGCAGTATTTT.

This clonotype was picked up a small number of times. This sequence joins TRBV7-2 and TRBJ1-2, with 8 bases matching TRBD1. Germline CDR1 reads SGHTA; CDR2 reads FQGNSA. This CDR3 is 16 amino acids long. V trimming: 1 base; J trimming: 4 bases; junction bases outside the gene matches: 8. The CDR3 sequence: CASSLEGGTGSYGYTF. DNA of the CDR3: TGTGCCAGCAGCTTAGAGGGGGGGACAGGCTCCTATGGCTACACCTTC.

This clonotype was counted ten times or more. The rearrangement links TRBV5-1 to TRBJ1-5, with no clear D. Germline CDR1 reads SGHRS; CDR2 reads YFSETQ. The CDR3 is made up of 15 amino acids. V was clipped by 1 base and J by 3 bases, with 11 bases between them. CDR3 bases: TGCGCCAGCAGCTTGACCGGGCAGTTCAATCAGCCCCAGCATTTT. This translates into CASSLTGQFNQPQHF.

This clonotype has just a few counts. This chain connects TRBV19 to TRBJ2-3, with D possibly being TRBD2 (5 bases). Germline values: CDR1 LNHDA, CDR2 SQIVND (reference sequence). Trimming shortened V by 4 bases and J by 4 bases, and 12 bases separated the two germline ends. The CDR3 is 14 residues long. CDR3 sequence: CASSTRDFADTQYF. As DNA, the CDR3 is TGTGCCAGTAGTACCCGGGATTTCGCAGATACGCAGTATTTT.

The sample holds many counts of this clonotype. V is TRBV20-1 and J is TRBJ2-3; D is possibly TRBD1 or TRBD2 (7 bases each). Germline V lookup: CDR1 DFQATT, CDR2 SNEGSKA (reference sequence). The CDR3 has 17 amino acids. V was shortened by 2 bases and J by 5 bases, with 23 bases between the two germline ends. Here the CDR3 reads CSARPRGGVGVIDTQYF. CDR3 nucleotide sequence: TGCAGTGCTAGACCCAGGGGGGGGGTTGGGGTTATAGATACGCAGTATTTT.

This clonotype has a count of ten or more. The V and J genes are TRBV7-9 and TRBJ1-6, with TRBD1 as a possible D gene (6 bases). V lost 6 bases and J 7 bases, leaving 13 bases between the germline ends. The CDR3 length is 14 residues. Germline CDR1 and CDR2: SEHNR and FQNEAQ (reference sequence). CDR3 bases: TGTGCCAGCAGGCGGGGACAACAGAATTCACCCCTCCACTTT. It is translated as CASRRGQQNSPLHF.

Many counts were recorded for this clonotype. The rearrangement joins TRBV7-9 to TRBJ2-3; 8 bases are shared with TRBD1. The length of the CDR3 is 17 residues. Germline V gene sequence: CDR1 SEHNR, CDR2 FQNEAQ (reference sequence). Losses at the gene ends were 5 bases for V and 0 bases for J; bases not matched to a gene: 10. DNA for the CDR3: TGTGCCAGCAGCACATTCCAGGACAGGGCTAGCACAGATACGCAGTATTTT. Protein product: CASSTFQDRASTDTQYF.

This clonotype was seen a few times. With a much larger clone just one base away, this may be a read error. The CDR3 region is CASSLHYPRTSSSYEQYF. The CDR3, as DNA: TGCGCCAGCAGCTTGCACTATCCACGGACATCGAGCTCCTACGAGCAGTACTTC. The V call is TRBV5-1, the J call TRBJ2-7; TRBD1 is a possible D gene (5 bases). Trimming stripped 1 base from V and 0 bases from J, with 20 bases between. The CDR3 sequence is 18 residues long. Germline V gene lookup returns CDR1 SGHRS and CDR2 YFSETQ.

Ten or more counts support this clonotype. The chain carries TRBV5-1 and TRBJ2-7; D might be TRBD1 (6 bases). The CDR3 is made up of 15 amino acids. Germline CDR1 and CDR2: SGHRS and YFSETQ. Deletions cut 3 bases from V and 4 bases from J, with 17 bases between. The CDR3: CASSWGGGAGYEQYF. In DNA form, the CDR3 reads TGCGCCAGCAGCTGGGGTGGGGGCGCTGGATACGAGCAGTACTTC.

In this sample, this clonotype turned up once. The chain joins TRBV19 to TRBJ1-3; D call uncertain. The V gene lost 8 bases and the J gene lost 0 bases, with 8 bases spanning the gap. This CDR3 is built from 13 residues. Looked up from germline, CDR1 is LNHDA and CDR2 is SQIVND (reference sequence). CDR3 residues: CASARSSGNTIYF. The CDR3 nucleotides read TGTGCCAGTGCCCGGAGCTCTGGAAACACCATATATTTT. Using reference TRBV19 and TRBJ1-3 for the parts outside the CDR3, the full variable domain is DGGITQSPKYLFRKEGQNVTLSCEQNLNHDAMYWYRQDPGQGLRLIYYSQIVNDFQKGDIAEGYSVSREKKESFPLTVTSAQKNPTAFYLCASARSSGNTIYFGEGSWLTVV.

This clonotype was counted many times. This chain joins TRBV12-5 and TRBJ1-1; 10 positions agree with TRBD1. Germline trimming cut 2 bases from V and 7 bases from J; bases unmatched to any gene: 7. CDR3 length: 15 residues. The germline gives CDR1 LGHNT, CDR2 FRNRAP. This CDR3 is CASGLFVTGGNEAFF. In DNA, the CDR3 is TGTGCTAGTGGTTTGTTCGTGACAGGGGGCAATGAAGCTTTCTTT.

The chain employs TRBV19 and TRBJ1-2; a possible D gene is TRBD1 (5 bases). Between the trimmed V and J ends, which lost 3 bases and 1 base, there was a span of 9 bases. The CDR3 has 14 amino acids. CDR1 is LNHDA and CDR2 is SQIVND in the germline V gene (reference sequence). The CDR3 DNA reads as TGTGCCAGTAGTATCGGGACGGTTAACTATGGCTACACCTTC. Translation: CASSIGTVNYGYTF.

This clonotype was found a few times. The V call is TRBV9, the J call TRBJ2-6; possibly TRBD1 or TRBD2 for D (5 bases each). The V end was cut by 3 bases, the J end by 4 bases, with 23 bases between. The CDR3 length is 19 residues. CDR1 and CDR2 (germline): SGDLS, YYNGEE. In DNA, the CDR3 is TGTGCCAGCAGCGCCCGAGCCGGGACCTCAGGAGCCGGGGCCAACGTCCTGACTTTC. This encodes CASSARAGTSGAGANVLTF.

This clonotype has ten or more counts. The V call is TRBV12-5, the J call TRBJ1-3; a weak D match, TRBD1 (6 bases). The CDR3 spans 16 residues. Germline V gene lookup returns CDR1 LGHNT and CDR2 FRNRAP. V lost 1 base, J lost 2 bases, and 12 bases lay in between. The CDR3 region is CASGLDRDFPGNTIYF. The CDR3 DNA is TGTGCTAGTGGTTTGGACAGGGACTTTCCTGGAAACACCATATATTTT.

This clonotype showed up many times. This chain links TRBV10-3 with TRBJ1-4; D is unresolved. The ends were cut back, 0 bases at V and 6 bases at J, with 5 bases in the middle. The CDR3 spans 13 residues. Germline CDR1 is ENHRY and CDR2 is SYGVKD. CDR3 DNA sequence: TGTGCCATCAGTGAGTCGCAGGATGAAAAACTGTTTTTT. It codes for CAISESQDEKLFF.

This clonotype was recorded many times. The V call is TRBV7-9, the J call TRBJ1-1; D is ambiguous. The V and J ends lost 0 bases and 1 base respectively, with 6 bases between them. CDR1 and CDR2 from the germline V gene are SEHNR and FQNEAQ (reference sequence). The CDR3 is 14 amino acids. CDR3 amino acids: CASSLASTNTEAFF. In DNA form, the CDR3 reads TGTGCCAGCAGCTTAGCGTCAACGAACACTGAAGCTTTCTTT. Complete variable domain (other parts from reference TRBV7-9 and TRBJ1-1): DTGVSQNPRHKITKRGQNVTFRCDPISEHNRLYWYRQTLGQGPEFLTYFQNEAQLEKSRLLSDRFSAERPKGSFSTLEIQRTEQGDSAMYLCASSLASTNTEAFFGQGTRLTVV.

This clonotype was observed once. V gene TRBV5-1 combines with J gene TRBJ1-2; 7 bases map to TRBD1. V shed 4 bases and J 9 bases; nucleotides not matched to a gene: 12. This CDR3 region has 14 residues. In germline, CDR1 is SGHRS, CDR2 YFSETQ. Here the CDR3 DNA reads TGCGCCAGCAGCGTAAGACAGGGAGCGTACAGCTACACCTTC. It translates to CASSVRQGAYSYTF.